A single sample is the source of the 29 T cell receptor beta chains below, sequenced in a study of cytomegalovirus exposure and HLA in healthy donors. The PCR had 60 Vbeta and 13 Jbeta primers. This table comes from immunoSEQ multiplex PCR, and its TCRdb copy is limited to in-frame clones, with some not included. The sample yields 100,000 to 150,000 clones, approximately 87% seen once. The sequencing sample was made of PBMCs. The receptors were sampled from a man younger than 35 in good health and CMV-seropositive.

This clone was seen more than once but under ten times. The rearrangement links TRBV7-9 to TRBJ1-4; D remains unclear. CDR1 is SEHNR, CDR2 FQNEAQ, per germline (reference sequence). This CDR3 contains 14 residues. V was clipped by 6 bases and J by 7 bases, with 15 bases between them. CDR3 in DNA: TGTGCCAGCAGATTTGAGAGGCTACGTGAAAAACTGTTTTTT. It specifies CASRFERLREKLFF.

The chain employs TRBV5-1 and TRBJ2-3; D is possibly TRBD2 (5 bases). The length of the CDR3 is 14 residues. V was pared by 4 bases and J by 0 bases, with 9 bases between. CDR1 is SGHRS and CDR2 is YFSETQ in the germline V gene. CDR3 bases: TGCGCCAGCAGCGTGTCGGGGAGCACAGATACGCAGTATTTT. As protein: CASSVSGSTDTQYF.

The gene calls are TRBV10-3 and TRBJ1-2; 8 positions agree with TRBD1. The V and J ends lost 6 bases and 4 bases, in that order; junction bases with no gene match: 7. Germline V gene data show CDR1 as ENHRY and CDR2 as SYGVKD. CDR3 size: 14 residues. CDR3: CAISLQGDPYGYTF. The CDR3 coding sequence is TGTGCCATCAGCTTACAGGGGGACCCCTATGGCTACACCTTC.

The chain is built from TRBV7-6 and TRBJ1-6, with 7 bases that match TRBD1. The CDR3 is made up of 14 amino acids. V lost 2 bases and J lost 10; bases outside the gene matches: 5. CDR1 SGHVS and CDR2 FNYEAQ come from the germline V gene. In DNA form, the CDR3 reads TGTGCCAGCAGCTTAACAGGGGTTGGCTCACCCCTCCACTTT. It codes for CASSLTGVGSPLHF.

The J gene is TRBJ2-7, the V gene TRBV5-1; D is undetermined. Looked up from germline, CDR1 is SGHRS and CDR2 is YFSETQ. The CDR3 spans 15 residues. Trimming cost V 4 bases and J 3 bases, with 17 bases left between them. The DNA of the CDR3 is TGCGCCAGCAGCCGGCCCACAGAAGGTTTCTACGAGCAGTACTTC. Translating it yields CASSRPTEGFYEQYF.

About this clone: At one end the junction does not follow the germline gene, possibly because of a read error. The chain couples TRBV11-3 to TRBJ2-1, with 8 bases matching TRBD2. The CDR3 has 14 amino acids. The germline gives CDR1 SGHNT, CDR2 YENEEA. CDR3 amino acids: CASSLGPPGLEPFF. In DNA form, the CDR3 reads TGTGCCAGCAGCTTAGGCCCCCCGGGACTAGAGCCGTTCTTC.

The chain uses TRBV7-7 and TRBJ2-5, with TRBD2 as a possible D gene (5 bases). From germline, CDR1 is SSHAT and CDR2 FNYEAQ (reference sequence). Trimming shortened V by 5 bases and J by 4 bases, and 14 bases separated the two germline ends. The length of the CDR3 is 14 residues. CDR3: CASSLVGNGETQYF. The CDR3 bases are TGTGCCAGCAGCCTAGTCGGGAACGGAGAGACCCAGTACTTC.

V and J are TRBV6-5 and TRBJ2-5; 10 bases match TRBD2. This CDR3 is built from 15 residues. Germline V gene data show CDR1 as MNHEY and CDR2 as SVGAGI. J was trimmed by 2 bases and V by 6 bases; bases with no gene match: 6. CDR3 residues: CASRISGGPQETQYF. The CDR3 nucleotides read TGTGCCAGCAGAATTAGCGGGGGGCCTCAAGAGACCCAGTACTTC.

The chain employs TRBV7-6 and TRBJ1-1; a possible D gene is TRBD1 (6 bases). V shed 3 bases and J shed 0 bases, with 11 bases lying between them. The CDR3 is 15 amino acids. Germline CDR1 SGHVS, CDR2 FNYEAQ. This chain's CDR3 is CASSFGQGMNTEAFF. The CDR3 DNA follows: TGTGCCAGCAGCTTTGGCCAGGGGATGAACACTGAAGCTTTCTTT. Full variable domain (missing parts from reference TRBV7-6 and TRBJ1-1): GAGVSQSPRYKVTKRGQDVALRCDPISGHVSLYWYRQALGQGPEFLTYFNYEAQQDKSGLPNDRFSAERPEGSISTLTIQRTEQRDSAMYRCASSFGQGMNTEAFFGQGTRLTVV.

The rearrangement links TRBV18 to TRBJ2-3; 13 nucleotides agree with TRBD2. This CDR3 comprises 16 residues. Germline V gene data show CDR1 as KGHSH and CDR2 as LQKENI. Unmatched junction bases numbered 4, after V lost 2 bases and J lost 5 bases. CDR3 DNA sequence: TGTGCCAGCTCACCATTGGGACTAGCGGGGAAAGATACGCAGTATTTT. As protein: CASSPLGLAGKDTQYF.

The gene calls are TRBV13 and TRBJ2-3; 12 bases fit TRBD1. Germline CDR1 PRHDT, CDR2 FYEKMQ (reference sequence). This CDR3 has 15 residues. Trimming removed 4 bases from V and 4 bases from J; junction bases left unmatched: 3. The CDR3 loop is CASSSGQGASDTQYF. The CDR3 DNA follows: TGTGCCAGCAGCTCGGGACAGGGGGCCTCAGATACGCAGTATTTT.

The chain couples TRBV28 to TRBJ2-5; TRBD2 aligns across 11 bases. The CDR3 length is 15 residues. Per the germline V gene, CDR1 is MDHEN and CDR2 is SYDVKM. V dropped 5 bases and J dropped 5; count of bases not matched to a gene: 7. The CDR3 region has the DNA TGTGCCAGCAGTCAAATAGCGGGGGGGCCTGAGACCCAGTACTTC. Translated, it gives CASSQIAGGPETQYF.

The chain employs TRBV6-4 and TRBJ2-1, with 8 bases identical to TRBD1. Losses at the gene ends were 5 bases for V and 7 bases for J; bases not matched to a gene: 7. This CDR3 is 14 amino acids long. From germline, CDR1 is MRHNA and CDR2 SNTAGT. The CDR3 here is CASSRSGGLNEQFF. CDR3 bases: TGTGCCAGCAGTCGGTCAGGGGGCCTGAATGAGCAGTTCTTC.

The CDR3 DNA reads as TGTGCCTGGATACAGAGCACAGATACGCAGTATTTT. It translates to CAWIQSTDTQYF. The chain joins TRBV30 to TRBJ2-3; no reliable D call. CDR1 is GTSNPN and CDR2 is SVGIG in the germline V gene (reference sequence). The V and J ends lost 4 bases and 0 bases respectively, with 5 bases between them. This CDR3 contains 12 residues.

The CDR3 region has the DNA TGTGCCAGCAGCGCCCCGGACAGGGTGCGGGAGCAGTACTTC. This gives the protein CASSAPDRVREQYF. This chain connects TRBV7-9 to TRBJ2-5, with D tentatively TRBD1 (8 bases). Trimming removed 5 bases at V and 11 bases at J, with 21 bases between. Looked up from germline, CDR1 is SEHNR and CDR2 is FQNEAQ (reference sequence). This CDR3 contains 14 residues.

V is TRBV5-1 and J is TRBJ2-5, with no clear D. The J call may be faulty, since TRBJ2-7 better matches the DNA end. Germline assignment: CDR1 SGHRS and CDR2 YFSETQ. The CDR3 is 13 amino acids. The CDR3 protein is CASSLTASYEQYF. The CDR3 DNA is TGCGCCAGCAGCTTAACAGCTTCCTACGAGCAGTACTTC.

The V and J genes are TRBV4-1 and TRBJ2-2; a possible D gene is TRBD1 (6 bases). Trimming pared 0 bases from V and 4 bases from J, leaving 9 bases between. CDR3 length equals 15 residues. Germline lookup yields CDR1 MGHRA and CDR2 YSYEKL. This chain's CDR3 is CASSQDNRVTGELFF. DNA for the CDR3: TGCGCCAGCAGCCAAGATAACAGGGTCACCGGGGAGCTGTTTTTT.

J is TRBJ1-1 and V is TRBV13; possibly TRBD1 for D (6 bases). Trimming removed 1 base at V and 0 bases at J, with 9 bases between. Germline assignment: CDR1 PRHDT and CDR2 FYEKMQ (reference sequence). The CDR3 length is 15 residues. CDR3 in amino acids: CASSLADRLNTEAFF. DNA for the CDR3: TGTGCCAGCAGCTTAGCAGACAGGTTGAACACTGAAGCTTTCTTT.

Only a few counts were recorded for this clone. CDR3 protein: CASAYGGTDTQYF. The CDR3 nucleotides are TGTGCCAGTGCTTACGGGGGCACAGATACGCAGTATTTT. The chain employs TRBV19 and TRBJ2-3; possibly TRBD2 for D (5 bases). The V gene's germline CDR1 is LNHDA and CDR2 SQIVND (reference sequence). Trimming removed 8 bases at V and 1 base at J, with 10 bases between. This CDR3 region has 13 residues.

The CDR3 loop reads CASNRLPSGGGDPDTQYF. The CDR3 DNA follows: TGTGCCAGCAATCGTCTACCGTCGGGCGGGGGGGACCCAGATACGCAGTATTTT. The V call is TRBV27, the J call TRBJ2-3; 9 bases match TRBD2. The V segment lost 7 bases and the J segment 4 bases; nucleotides outside the gene matches: 18. The CDR3 is made up of 18 amino acids. Germline-derived CDR1 and CDR2 are MNHEY and SMNVEV (reference sequence).

CDR3: CASSLDNTLAKNIQYF. The CDR3 DNA reads as TGTGCCAGCAGCTTAGACAACACCCTGGCCAAAAACATTCAGTACTTC. V gene TRBV7-9 combines with J gene TRBJ2-4; the D is unclear. The CDR3 loop spans 16 amino acids. V dropped 1 base and J dropped 1 base, with 11 bases sitting between them. Germline assignment: CDR1 SEHNR and CDR2 FQNEAQ (reference sequence).

This clone appeared a single time. The chain links TRBV7-9 to TRBJ2-7; TRBD1 matches 7 bases. From germline, CDR1 is SEHNR and CDR2 FQNEAQ (reference sequence). There are 13 residues in the CDR3. V trimming: 4 bases; J trimming: 3 bases; junction bases outside the gene matches: 3. The CDR3 region has the DNA TGTGCCAGCAGCTCGGGACAGCACTACGAGCAGTACTTC. Its protein product is CASSSGQHYEQYF.

The V gene is TRBV6-1, the J gene TRBJ1-1, with D unclear. V was clipped by 6 bases and J by 5 bases, with 16 bases between them. Germline CDR1 and CDR2: MNHNS and SASEGT. The CDR3 sequence is 14 residues long. The CDR3 sequence: CASSADGVGTEAFF. Here the CDR3 DNA reads TGTGCCAGCAGCGCCGACGGGGTCGGTACTGAAGCTTTCTTT.

This chain links TRBV5-1 with TRBJ1-6; unclear D gene. The CDR3 has 14 residues. From germline, CDR1 is SGHRS and CDR2 YFSETQ. V dropped 0 bases and J dropped 5 bases, with 6 bases sitting between them. The CDR3 region has the DNA TGCGCCAGCAGCTTGGGACATAATAATTCACCCCTCCACTTT. Translating it yields CASSLGHNNSPLHF.

Written as DNA, the CDR3 is TGCGCCAGCAGCCAACTTGAATGGGCCTATGGCTACACCTTC. Its translation: CASSQLEWAYGYTF. The rearrangement links TRBV4-1 to TRBJ1-2; D gene uncertain. The CDR3 contains 14 residues. The V gene lost 2 bases and the J gene lost 4 bases, with 11 bases spanning the gap. Germline V CDR1 and CDR2: MGHRA, YSYEKL.

About this clone: This CDR3 is also generated by other DNA sequences in the sample. This chain connects TRBV29-1 to TRBJ2-1, with D unclear. Trimming stripped 0 bases from V and 4 bases from J, with 4 bases between. There are 12 residues in the CDR3. CDR1 is SQVTM and CDR2 is ANQGSEA in the germline V gene. CDR3 protein: CSVEDRYNEQFF. CDR3 DNA: TGCAGCGTTGAAGACAGGTACAATGAGCAGTTCTTC.

J is TRBJ2-3 and V is TRBV7-3, with D perhaps matching TRBD1 (6 bases). Germline assignment: CDR1 SGHTA and CDR2 FQGTGA. The CDR3 sequence is 16 residues long. Trimming took 3 bases from V and 3 from J, leaving 16 bases between them. The CDR3, as DNA: TGTGCCAGCAGCTTCGCGACAGGAGAAGGGACAGATACGCAGTATTTT. Its translation is CASSFATGEGTDTQYF.

The rearrangement joins TRBV5-5 to TRBJ1-3, with D maybe TRBD1 (6 bases). There are 15 residues in the CDR3. CDR1 is SGHKS, CDR2 YYEKEE, per germline (reference sequence). The ends were cut back, 2 bases at V and 8 bases at J, with 17 bases in the middle. DNA of the CDR3: TGTGCCAGCAGCTTCATGGACAGCTCAAGGGACACCATATATTTT. This gives the protein CASSFMDSSRDTIYF.

V is TRBV6-5 and J is TRBJ2-3; 8 nucleotides line up with TRBD1. With V trimmed by 5 bases and J by 1 base, 5 bases remained unmatched. The CDR3 has 15 residues. The germline V gene encodes CDR1 MNHEY and CDR2 SVGAGI. This CDR3 is CASSHPGQGTDTQYF. Written as DNA, the CDR3 is TGTGCCAGCAGTCATCCGGGACAGGGCACAGATACGCAGTATTTT.